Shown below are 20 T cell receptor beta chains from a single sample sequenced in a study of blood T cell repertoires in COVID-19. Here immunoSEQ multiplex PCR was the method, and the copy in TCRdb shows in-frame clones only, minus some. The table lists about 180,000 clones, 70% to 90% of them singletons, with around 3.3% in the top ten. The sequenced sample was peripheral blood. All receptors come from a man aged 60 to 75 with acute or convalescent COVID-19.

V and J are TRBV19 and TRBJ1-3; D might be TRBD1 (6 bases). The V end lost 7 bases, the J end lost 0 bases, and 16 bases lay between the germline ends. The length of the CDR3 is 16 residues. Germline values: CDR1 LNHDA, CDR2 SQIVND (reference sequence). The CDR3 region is CASTRGGANSGNTIYF. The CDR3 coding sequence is TGTGCCAGTACCCGTGGGGGGGCCAACTCTGGAAACACCATATATTTT.

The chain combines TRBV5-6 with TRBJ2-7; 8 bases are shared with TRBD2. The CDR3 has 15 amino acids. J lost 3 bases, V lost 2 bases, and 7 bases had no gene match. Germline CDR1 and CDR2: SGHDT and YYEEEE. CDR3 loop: CASSLRAAGVYEQYF. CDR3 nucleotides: TGTGCCAGCAGCTTAAGGGCAGCGGGAGTCTACGAGCAGTACTTC.

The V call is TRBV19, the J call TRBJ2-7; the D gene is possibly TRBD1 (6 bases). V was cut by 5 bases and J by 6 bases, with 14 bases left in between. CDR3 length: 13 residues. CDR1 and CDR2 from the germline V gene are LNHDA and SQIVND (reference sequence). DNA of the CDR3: TGTGCCAGTAGTGCCCGAGGGGGTGGCGAGCAGTACTTC. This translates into CASSARGGGEQYF. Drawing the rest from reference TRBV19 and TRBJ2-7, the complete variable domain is DGGITQSPKYLFRKEGQNVTLSCEQNLNHDAMYWYRQDPGQGLRLIYYSQIVNDFQKGDIAEGYSVSREKKESFPLTVTSAQKNPTAFYLCASSARGGGEQYFGPGTRLTVT.

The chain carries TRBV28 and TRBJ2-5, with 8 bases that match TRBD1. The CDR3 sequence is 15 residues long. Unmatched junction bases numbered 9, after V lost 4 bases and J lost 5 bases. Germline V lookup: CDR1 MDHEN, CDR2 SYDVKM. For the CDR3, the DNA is TGTGCCAGCAGTTCCCAGGGGGCGGCTAAGGAGACCCAGTACTTC. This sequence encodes CASSSQGAAKETQYF.

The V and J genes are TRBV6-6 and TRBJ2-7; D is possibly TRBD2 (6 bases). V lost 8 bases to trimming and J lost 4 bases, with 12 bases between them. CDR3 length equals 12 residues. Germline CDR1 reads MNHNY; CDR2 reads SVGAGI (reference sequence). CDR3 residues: CASGGQLYEQYF. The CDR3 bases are TGTGCCAGCGGAGGGCAGCTATACGAGCAGTACTTC.

The CDR3 here is CASSQDPTSGTYEQYF. The CDR3 DNA reads TGCGCCAGCAGCCAAGATCCCACTAGCGGAACCTACGAGCAGTACTTC. The chain has TRBV4-1 and TRBJ2-7, with TRBD2 matching over 8 bases. V gave up 0 bases and J gave up 2 bases; unmatched junction bases: 6. CDR1 and CDR2 from the germline V gene are MGHRA and YSYEKL. CDR3 length: 16 residues.

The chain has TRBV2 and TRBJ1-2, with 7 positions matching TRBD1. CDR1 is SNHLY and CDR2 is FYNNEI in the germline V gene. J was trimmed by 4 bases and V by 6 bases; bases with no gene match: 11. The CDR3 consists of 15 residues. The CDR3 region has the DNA TGTGCCAGCAGGGACCAAGCCGGGACAGTCTATGGCTACACCTTC. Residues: CASRDQAGTVYGYTF.

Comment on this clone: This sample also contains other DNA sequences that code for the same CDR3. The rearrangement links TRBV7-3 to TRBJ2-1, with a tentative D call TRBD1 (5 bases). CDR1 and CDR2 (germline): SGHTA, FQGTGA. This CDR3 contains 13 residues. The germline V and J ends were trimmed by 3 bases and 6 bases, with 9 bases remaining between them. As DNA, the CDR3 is TGTGCCAGCAGCTTTGGGGCGAGCAATGAGCAGTTCTTC. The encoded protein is CASSFGASNEQFF.

The CDR3 coding sequence is TGTGCCAGCAGTTCCTCCGCGGGGGCCTATGGCTACACCTTC. It translates to CASSSSAGAYGYTF. The chain joins TRBV28 to TRBJ1-2; D may be TRBD1 (6 bases). With 4 bases removed from V and 4 bases from J, the gap between germline ends came to 13 bases. The CDR3 has 14 amino acids. Germline loops: CDR1 MDHEN, CDR2 SYDVKM.

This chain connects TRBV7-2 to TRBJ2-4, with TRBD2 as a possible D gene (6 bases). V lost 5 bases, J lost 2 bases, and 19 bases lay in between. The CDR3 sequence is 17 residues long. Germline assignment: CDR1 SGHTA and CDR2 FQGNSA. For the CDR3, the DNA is TGTGCCAGCAGCCCTGGACTATTTAGGGCTTCCAAAAACATTCAGTACTTC. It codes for CASSPGLFRASKNIQYF.

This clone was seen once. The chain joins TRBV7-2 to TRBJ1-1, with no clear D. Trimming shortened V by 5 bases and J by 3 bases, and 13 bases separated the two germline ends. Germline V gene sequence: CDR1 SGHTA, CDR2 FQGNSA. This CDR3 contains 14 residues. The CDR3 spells CASSVNPGHTEAFF. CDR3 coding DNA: TGTGCCAGCAGCGTCAACCCAGGCCACACTGAAGCTTTCTTT.

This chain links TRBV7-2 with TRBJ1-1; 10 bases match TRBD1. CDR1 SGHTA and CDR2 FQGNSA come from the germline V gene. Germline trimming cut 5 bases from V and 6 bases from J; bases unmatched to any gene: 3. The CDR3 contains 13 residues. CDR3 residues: CASSRQGAAEAFF. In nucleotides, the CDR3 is TGTGCCAGCAGCCGACAGGGGGCCGCTGAAGCTTTCTTT.

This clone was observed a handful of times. As DNA, the CDR3 is TGTGCCAGCTCACCAACCCAGACTACCAACAATGAGCAGTTCTTC. Protein: CASSPTQTTNNEQFF. V and J are TRBV18 and TRBJ2-1, with D perhaps matching TRBD2 (5 bases). The CDR3 runs 15 residues. V was shortened by 2 bases and J by 5 bases, with 13 bases between the two germline ends. The V gene's germline CDR1 is KGHSH and CDR2 LQKENI.

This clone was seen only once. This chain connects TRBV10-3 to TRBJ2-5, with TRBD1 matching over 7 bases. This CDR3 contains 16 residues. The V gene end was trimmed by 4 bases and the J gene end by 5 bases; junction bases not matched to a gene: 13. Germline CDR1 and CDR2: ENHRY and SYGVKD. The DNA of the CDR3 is TGTGCCATCAGTGGATTATTGGACAGGAGTAGTGAGACCCAGTACTTC. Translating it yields CAISGLLDRSSETQYF.

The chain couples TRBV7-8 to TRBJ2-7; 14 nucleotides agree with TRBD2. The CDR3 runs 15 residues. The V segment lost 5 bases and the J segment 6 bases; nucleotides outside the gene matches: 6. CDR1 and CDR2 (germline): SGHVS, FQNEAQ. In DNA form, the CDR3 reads TGTGCCAGCAGCGCTAGACTAGCGGGAGGGGGCGAGCAGTACTTC. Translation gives CASSARLAGGGEQYF.

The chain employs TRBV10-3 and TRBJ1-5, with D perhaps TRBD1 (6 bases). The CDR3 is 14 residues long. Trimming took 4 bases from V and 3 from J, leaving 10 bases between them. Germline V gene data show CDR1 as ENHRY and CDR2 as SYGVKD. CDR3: CAISVGQSNQPQHF. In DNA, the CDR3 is TGTGCCATCAGTGTCGGACAGTCCAATCAGCCCCAGCATTTT.

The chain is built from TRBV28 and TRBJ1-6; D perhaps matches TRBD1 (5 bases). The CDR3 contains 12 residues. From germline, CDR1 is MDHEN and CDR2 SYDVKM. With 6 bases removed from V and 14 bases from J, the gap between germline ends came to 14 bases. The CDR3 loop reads CASRTGGISLHF. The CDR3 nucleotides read TGTGCCAGCAGAACGGGGGGGATTTCCCTCCACTTT.

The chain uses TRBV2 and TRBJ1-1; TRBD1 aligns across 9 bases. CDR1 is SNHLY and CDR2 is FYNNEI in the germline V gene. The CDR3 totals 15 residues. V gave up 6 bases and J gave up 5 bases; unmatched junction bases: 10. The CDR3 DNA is TGTGCCAGCAGGGGAGATTCCGGGACAGGGACTGAAGCTTTCTTT. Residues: CASRGDSGTGTEAFF.

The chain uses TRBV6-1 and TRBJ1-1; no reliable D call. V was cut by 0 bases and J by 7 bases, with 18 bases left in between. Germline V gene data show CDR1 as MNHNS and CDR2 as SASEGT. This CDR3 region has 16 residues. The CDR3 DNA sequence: TGTGCCAGCAGTGAAGCGGCCAGGCCGAAATCCAATGAAGCTTTCTTT. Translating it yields CASSEAARPKSNEAFF.

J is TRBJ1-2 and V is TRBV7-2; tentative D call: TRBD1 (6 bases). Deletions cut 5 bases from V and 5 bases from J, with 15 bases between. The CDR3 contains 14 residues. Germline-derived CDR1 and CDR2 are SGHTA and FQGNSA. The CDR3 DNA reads TGTGCCAGCAGCCGCCTACAGGGTGGGTATGGCTACACCTTC. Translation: CASSRLQGGYGYTF.